This TCR beta chain emerged from a study of monozygotic twins with inflammatory bowel disease. The study's findings and limits: Findings did not support one strong IBD-associated signal or clonotype. Between concordant and discordant twins, repertoire similarity failed to differ, a result that limited power may explain.

CDR3 length equals 19 residues. Germline assignment: CDR1 MNHEY and CDR2 SVGAGI. TCRdb re-analyzed the 5' RACE reads; it lists each CDR3 protein once, without DNA. This listing includes some 170,000 distinct CDR3 sequences. Worth noting for this clonotype: Antigen unknown.

This TCR derives from a human donor with ulcerative colitis or Crohn's disease, or a healthy co-twin of an affected twin (not recorded which). Source material: blood. The chain couples TRBV6-5 to TRBJ2-3; the TRBD1 assignment by TCRdb is unverifiable without DNA. CDR3 sequence: CASSYSLDPRQEDTDTQYF.